This TCR beta chain was sequenced during a study of CD8 T cells in ankylosing spondylitis. This clonotype was seen only a few times. Its cognate antigen is unknown. Study conclusions and caveats: Reportedly, matched ankylosing spondylitis synovial fluid was significantly enriched for disease-linked clones. Typical of ankylosing spondylitis blood, it appeared, was a TCR beta motif of eight highly homologous variants.

From the 5' RACE reads, TCRdb called clonotypes with MiXCR, one entry per CDR3 protein. The sample includes 130,000 or so distinct CDR3 sequences, 15% to 20% seen only once; the top ten take 30% to 35%. This CDR3 comprises 14 residues. From germline, CDR1 is LNHDA and CDR2 SQIVND (reference sequence). V lost 3 bases to trimming and J lost 3 bases, with 12 bases between them. The specimen sequenced was blood, either unsorted or a sorted T cell fraction (not recorded which). The TCR comes from a male donor with ankylosing spondylitis. The gene calls are TRBV19 and TRBJ2-7, with D unresolved. The DNA of the CDR3 is TGTGCCAGTAGTATTATAGGCCAAGACTACGAGCAGTACTTC. Translated, it gives CASSIIGQDYEQYF.